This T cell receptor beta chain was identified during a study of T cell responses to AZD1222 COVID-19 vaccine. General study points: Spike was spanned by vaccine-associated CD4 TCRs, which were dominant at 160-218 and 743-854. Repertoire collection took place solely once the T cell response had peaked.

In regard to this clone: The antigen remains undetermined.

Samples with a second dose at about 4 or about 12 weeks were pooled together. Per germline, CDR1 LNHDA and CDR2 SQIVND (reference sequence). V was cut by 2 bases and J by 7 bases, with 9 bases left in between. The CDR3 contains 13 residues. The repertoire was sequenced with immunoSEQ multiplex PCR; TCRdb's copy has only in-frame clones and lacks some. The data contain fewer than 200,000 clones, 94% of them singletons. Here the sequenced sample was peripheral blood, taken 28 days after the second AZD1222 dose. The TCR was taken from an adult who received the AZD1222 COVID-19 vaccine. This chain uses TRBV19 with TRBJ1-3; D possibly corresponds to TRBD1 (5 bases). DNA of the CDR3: TGTGCCAGTAGTATAACAGGTCCGAACACCATATATTTT. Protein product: CASSITGPNTIYF. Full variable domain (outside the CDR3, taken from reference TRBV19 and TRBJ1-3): DGGITQSPKYLFRKEGQNVTLSCEQNLNHDAMYWYRQDPGQGLRLIYYSQIVNDFQKGDIAEGYSVSREKKESFPLTVTSAQKNPTAFYLCASSITGPNTIYFGEGSWLTVV.